This T cell receptor (beta chain) was sequenced in a study of spatial heterogeneity in lung cancer (dated by TCRdb to between 2017 and 2020). In terms of the full investigation: More beta-chain than alpha-chain transcripts were consistently detected, likely reflecting higher beta-chain transcript abundance. TCR transcript counts in tumor regions correlated strongly with a T cell transcriptional module score from matched bulk RNA-seq. In the raw uncorrected reads, each unique combination of TCR and UMI appeared more than ten times on average. TCR alpha and beta repertoires were quantitatively compared across multiple tumor regions, matched nontumor lung and blood in non-small cell lung cancer. Nonsynonymous mutation counts, determined by whole-exome sequencing of tumor tissue, were related to TCR repertoire features. At surgery, both alpha and beta chains were TCR-sequenced in 200 to 250 tumor regions, approximately 64 matched nontumor lung samples and some 60 PBMC samples. Points the paper makes about the study in general: The tumor nonsynonymous mutation count correlated with the number of expanded alpha and beta TCRs within the tumor. Additional single-cell paired TCR alpha and beta sequencing was considered necessary to confirm, at a functional level, the hypothesis that regional TCRs recognize regional mutations. The count of ubiquitous expanded TCRs correlated with the count of ubiquitous nonsynonymous mutations, and the count of regional expanded TCRs correlated with the count of regional nonsynonymous mutations. TCR-seq was estimated to cover only approximately 7% of tumor T cells for alpha chains and approximately 12% for beta chains.

The method behind the library was 5' RACE. Data came from a NextSeq 500. To allow correction of PCR and sequencing errors, the TCR library protocol tagged every TCR cDNA molecule with a unique molecular identifier. On the authors' methods: TCR identification, UMI-based error correction and CDR3 extraction were all carried out with Decombinator tools. Expanded TCRs were defined as those above a frequency of 2 per 1,000, corresponding to the top 1% of the tumor frequency distribution. Expanded tumor TCRs were classed as regional if statistically deemed absent (corrected P<0.05) from at least one tumor region, otherwise ubiquitous. Renyi diversity was calculated using the R vegan package after each repertoire was subsampled 100 times to 5,000 TCRs. CDR3 similarity networks were constructed using string-kernel similarity of amino acid triplets, with links drawn between CDR3s whose pairwise similarity was above 0.82. TCRdb itself trimmed the public reads at Q25 with fastp, ran MiXCR and retained productive beta chains. All rows with the same CDR3 protein become a single entry with the most common DNA and genes. TCRdb's processing, not the authors', yielded these V and J calls. This sample holds roughly 20,000 distinct CDR3 sequences; approximately 2.8% were observed only once. The biggest ten clones account for about 7.7% of the sample.

From the cysteine up to the phenylalanine, the CDR3 has a length of 15 residues. Only the CDR3 part of the read is kept: 45 bases, read in frame from the first base. CDR1 and CDR2, looked up from the germline V gene, are SGDLS and YYNGEE. V sheds 4 bases and J sheds 1 base, leaving 12 bases between their ends. The sample's time point label, decoded: sample taken at primary tumor resection. Donors were 72 patients with early-stage, untreated non-small cell lung cancer from the lung TRACERx cohort. Whole RNA extracted from tumor and nontumor lung tissue, or from cryopreserved PBMC samples, was used for TCR sequencing without cell sorting. Patients were selected for TCR sequencing only if sufficient RNA was available from at least two tumor regions. A lung pathologist reviewed the tumor and adjacent nontumor lung specimens before the specimens were selected. This clonotype is deemed medium-sized (0.01 to 0.1%). No cognate antigen has been identified for it. There are no base qualities to consult, and no much larger clone falls within one base.

Source: lung tumor tissue, taken at surgery. This clonotype originated in a male donor with early-stage non-small cell lung cancer. The rearranged chain carries TRBV9 and TRBJ2-1; possibly the D gene is TRBD1, per 5 matching bases. The DNA sequence is as follows: TGTGCCAGCAGCCGACAGACGGAGTCCTACAATGAGCAGTTCTTC. This is translated as CASSRQTESYNEQFF.